This entry lists 29 T cell receptor beta chains sequenced from one sample in a study of breast tumors, draining lymph nodes, adjacent tissues. Axillary draining lymph nodes of breast cancer patients supplied the node samples. MiXCR was run by TCRdb on the multiplex PCR reads, yielding one entry per CDR3 protein. This sample has around 250,000 distinct CDR3 sequences; about 34% occur once, and the top ten carry roughly 3.5%. The sample was axillary lymph node tissue. Receptors were obtained from a female donor with breast cancer. Some clones in this sample may be carry-over from other donors' samples.

The V call is TRBV15, the J call TRBJ1-2, with D tentatively TRBD1 (6 bases). CDR1 and CDR2 from the germline V gene are LNHNV and YYDKDF (reference sequence). The CDR3 runs to 14 residues. The ends were cut back, 3 bases at V and 2 bases at J, with 10 bases in the middle. CDR3 in DNA: TGTGCCACCAGCAGCGTTACAGGGAACTATGGCTACACCTTC. Protein product: CATSSVTGNYGYTF. Supplemented by reference TRBV15 and TRBJ1-2, the full variable domain reads DAMVIQNPRYQVTQFGKPVTLSCSQTLNHNVMYWYQQKSSQAPKLLFHYYDKDFNNEADTPDNFQSRRPNTSFCFLDIRSPGLGDTAMYLCATSSVTGNYGYTFGSGTRLTVV.

The chain has TRBV20-1 and TRBJ1-1; 9 bases align to TRBD1. The CDR3 consists of 17 residues. Germline V gives CDR1 DFQATT, CDR2 SNEGSKA (reference sequence). Trimming at V came to 3 bases and at J to 5 bases, leaving 16 bases not matched to a gene. CDR3 in amino acids: CSARRLTGGFEVTEAFF. The CDR3 coding sequence is TGCAGTGCTAGGCGTTTAACAGGGGGCTTTGAAGTAACTGAAGCTTTCTTT.

The chain is built from TRBV2 and TRBJ2-7; 15 bases line up with TRBD2. Germline V CDR1 and CDR2: SNHLY, FYNNEI. The V and J ends lost 6 bases and 5 bases, in that order; junction bases with no gene match: 5. The CDR3 has 15 residues. The CDR3 spells CASRGTSGRFHEQYF. The CDR3 bases are TGTGCCAGCAGGGGGACTAGCGGGAGGTTCCACGAGCAGTACTTC.

The V and J genes are TRBV29-1 and TRBJ1-1, with no clear D. Germline lookup yields CDR1 SQVTM and CDR2 ANQGSEA. This CDR3 comprises 13 residues. Trimming removed 2 bases from V and 1 base from J, with 8 bases in between. CDR3 sequence reads: CSVERQPNTEAFF. The CDR3 DNA sequence: TGCAGCGTTGAAAGGCAACCGAACACTGAAGCTTTCTTT.

This clonotype has at least ten counts. The genes are TRBV3-1 and TRBJ2-5, with 10 bases that match TRBD2. The CDR3 runs to 12 residues. Germline values: CDR1 LGHDT, CDR2 YNNKEL (reference sequence). V lost 0 bases to trimming and J lost 13 bases; unmatched junction nucleotides: 2. This CDR3 reads CASSQEAGGRYF. CDR3 DNA: TGTGCCAGCAGCCAAGAAGCGGGGGGGCGGTACTTC.

This clonotype was seen at least ten times. J is TRBJ1-3 and V is TRBV4-1, with 10 bases matching TRBD1. J gave up 11 bases and V 3 bases, and 7 bases lay outside the gene matches. The germline gives CDR1 MGHRA, CDR2 YSYEKL. This CDR3 spans 14 amino acids. CDR3 protein: CASSHPGQGIAIYF. CDR3 in DNA: TGCGCCAGCAGCCATCCGGGACAGGGGATCGCCATATATTTT.

The V and J genes are TRBV10-1 and TRBJ2-5, with TRBD2 matching over 10 bases. The junction had 12 bases not matched to a gene; V was cut back by 7 bases and J by 4 bases. Germline-derived CDR1 and CDR2 are WNHNN and SYGVQD (reference sequence). This CDR3 spans 16 amino acids. For the CDR3, the DNA is TGCGCCAGCACCCAGCGGGGGGGGGGCAGGATAGAGACCCAGTACTTC. It specifies CASTQRGGGRIETQYF.

This clonotype was observed many times. The CDR3 sequence is CASSYKREGNEQFF. The CDR3 nucleotides are TGTGCCAGCAGCTACAAGCGGGAGGGAAATGAGCAGTTCTTC. V and J are TRBV11-2 and TRBJ2-1, with 10 bases that match TRBD2. CDR1 SGHAT and CDR2 FQNNGV come from the germline V gene. J lost 7 bases, V lost 4 bases, and 4 bases had no gene match. This CDR3 has 14 residues.

Points on this clonotype: This may be a read error, as it is one base from a much larger clone. V gene TRBV10-2 combines with J gene TRBJ2-1; 9 bases are a match to TRBD1. The CDR3 has 17 residues. Germline CDR1 is WSHSY and CDR2 is SAAADI. CDR3 protein: CASRGQGARSSYNGQFF. CDR3 in DNA: TGCGCCAGCCGGGGACAGGGAGCCCGAAGCTCCTACAATGGGCAGTTCTTC.

The sample holds many counts of this clonotype. The chain carries TRBV7-2 and TRBJ2-3; D is uncertain. The CDR3 is made up of 12 amino acids. Trimming cost V 5 bases and J 6 bases, with 9 bases left between them. Germline CDR1 and CDR2: SGHTA and FQGNSA. The CDR3 sequence is CASSPTEDTQYF. As DNA, the CDR3 is TGTGCCAGCAGCCCGACGGAGGATACGCAGTATTTT.

This clonotype was detected many times. The chain is built from TRBV6-5 and TRBJ1-3; 8 nucleotides match TRBD1. This CDR3 has 15 residues. V shed 7 bases, J shed 0 bases, and the junction held 5 bases outside the gene matches. The V gene's germline CDR1 is MNHEY and CDR2 SVGAGI. CDR3 residues: CASKQGGISGNTIYF. CDR3 nucleotides: TGTGCCAGCAAACAGGGGGGTATCTCTGGAAACACCATATATTTT.

V is TRBV10-2 and J is TRBJ1-1; D might be TRBD1 (5 bases). This CDR3 has 15 amino acids. Per germline, CDR1 WSHSY and CDR2 SAAADI. Trimming shortened V by 0 bases and J by 0 bases, and 8 bases separated the two germline ends. Here the CDR3 reads CASSESGALNTEAFF. Here the CDR3 DNA reads TGCGCCAGCAGTGAGTCAGGGGCCCTGAACACTGAAGCTTTCTTT.

As concerns this clonotype: It may be a read error: a sequence one base away is much more abundant. The chain links TRBV3-1 to TRBJ2-3; 9 bases line up with TRBD2. CDR3 size: 13 residues. Germline V gene sequence: CDR1 LGHDT, CDR2 YNNKEL (reference sequence). J lost 5 bases, V lost 3 bases, and 0 bases had no gene match. The CDR3 spells CASSQRGGDTQYF. The CDR3, as DNA: TGTGCCAGCAGCCAGCGGGGGGGAGATACGCAGTATTTT.

This rearrangement joins TRBV12-3 or TRBV12-4 to TRBJ2-1; either TRBD1 or TRBD2 may supply D (5 bases each). The CDR3 extends over 15 amino acids. The germline V and J ends were trimmed by 3 bases and 7 bases, with 16 bases remaining between them. CDR3 sequence reads: CASSLQGVKVNEQFF. CDR3 sequence (DNA): TGTGCCAGCAGTTTGCAGGGAGTCAAGGTAAATGAGCAGTTCTTC.

This chain links TRBV5-4 with TRBJ2-5, with a weak D call TRBD2 (6 bases). The CDR3 runs to 16 residues. Trimming cost V 4 bases and J 6 bases, with 22 bases left between them. Germline V lookup: CDR1 SGHNT, CDR2 YYREEE (reference sequence). CDR3 DNA sequence: TGTGCCAGCAGCCCAAATGGCGTTGGCGGGGTCAAGACCCAGTACTTC. The encoded protein is CASSPNGVGGVKTQYF.

This clonotype was seen ten or more times. The CDR3 protein is CASRRTGDEKLFF. CDR3 nucleotide sequence: TGTGCCAGCAGGCGGACCGGGGACGAAAAACTGTTTTTT. The chain links TRBV6-6 to TRBJ1-4; D is perhaps TRBD1 (5 bases). Trimming took 6 bases from V and 8 from J, leaving 13 bases between them. The CDR3 spans 13 residues. From germline, CDR1 is MNHNY and CDR2 SVGAGI (reference sequence).

This clonotype was recorded many times. The V gene is TRBV11-3, the J gene TRBJ1-2; unclear D gene. The V end was cut by 4 bases, the J end by 3 bases, with 12 bases between. CDR1 and CDR2 (germline): SGHNT, YENEEA. The CDR3 runs to 14 residues. CDR3 amino acids: CASSSIGSDYGYTF. CDR3 nucleotide sequence: TGTGCCAGCAGCTCCATAGGGTCTGACTATGGCTACACCTTC.

The V call is TRBV30, the J call TRBJ2-6, with no clear D. V was trimmed by 4 bases and J by 4 bases, leaving 2 bases between them. This CDR3 spans 11 amino acids. Germline CDR1 is GTSNPN and CDR2 is SVGIG (reference sequence). CDR3 nucleotide sequence: TGTGCCTGGATAGGGGCCAACGTCCTGACTTTC. Amino acids: CAWIGANVLTF.

This chain links TRBV7-3 with TRBJ1-2, with D unclear. The CDR3 loop spans 11 amino acids. V was cut by 4 bases and J by 10 bases, with 10 bases left in between. Germline V lookup: CDR1 SGHTA, CDR2 FQGTGA. For the CDR3, the DNA is TGTGCCAGCAGCTCGGGGATCACCTACACCTTC. Residues: CASSSGITYTF.

This clonotype was detected many times. The chain recombines TRBV6-5 with TRBJ1-6; unclear D gene. Trimming took off 3 bases at V and 10 bases at J, with 13 bases between the two ends. Germline V gives CDR1 MNHEY, CDR2 SVGAGI. The CDR3 totals 14 residues. The CDR3 DNA reads as TGTGCCAGCAGTTATGGGAGGGCTGAGTCACCCCTCCACTTT. Protein product: CASSYGRAESPLHF.

This clonotype was seen at least ten times. The V call is TRBV7-9, the J call TRBJ2-2, with a weak D call TRBD2 (6 bases). The CDR3 contains 16 residues. Trimming removed 5 bases at V and 7 bases at J, with 20 bases between. Per germline, CDR1 SEHNR and CDR2 FQNEAQ (reference sequence). CDR3 in DNA: TGTGCCAGCAGCCCCGGGGCGGCGGGGCCGGTCGGGGAGCTGTTTTTT. Residues: CASSPGAAGPVGELFF.

At least ten counts were recorded for this clonotype. V and J are TRBV7-3 and TRBJ1-2; no definite D call. Trimming took 0 bases from V and 2 from J, leaving 1 base between them. The CDR3 spans 12 residues. The germline CDR1 and CDR2 sequences are SGHTA and FQGTGA. The chain's CDR3 is CASSLTNYGYTF. The CDR3 DNA follows: TGTGCCAGCAGCTTAACGAACTATGGCTACACCTTC.

Many counts were recorded for this clonotype. Mismatch with germline at one junction end may stem from a read error. CDR3 region: CSVGSGGTDTQYF. CDR3 DNA sequence: TGCAGCGTTGGGTCTGGAGGCACGGATACGCAGTATTTT. This chain uses TRBV29-1 with TRBJ2-3; TRBD2 might be the D (5 bases). Germline lookup yields CDR1 SQVTM and CDR2 ANQGSEA. The CDR3 totals 13 residues.

The genes are TRBV20-1 and TRBJ2-4; 7 bases map to TRBD2. The CDR3 totals 15 residues. In germline, CDR1 is DFQATT, CDR2 SNEGSKA (reference sequence). The V segment lost 3 bases and the J segment 3 bases; nucleotides outside the gene matches: 8. CDR3 protein: CSASLLSGGKNIQYF. For the CDR3, the DNA is TGCAGTGCTAGTCTTTTATCGGGAGGCAAAAACATTCAGTACTTC.

The chain recombines TRBV7-6 with TRBJ2-3, with D possibly matching TRBD2 (5 bases). From germline, CDR1 is SGHVS and CDR2 FNYEAQ. The CDR3 extends over 16 amino acids. The V end was cut by 8 bases, the J end by 10 bases, with 28 bases between. The CDR3 here is CASSSMARGRTDAQYF. CDR3 DNA sequence: TGTGCCAGCTCAAGTATGGCCAGAGGGCGCACGGATGCGCAGTATTTT.

This clonotype was observed at least ten times. The J gene is TRBJ2-1, the V gene TRBV20-1; 12 bases fit TRBD1. After removal of 0 bases from V and 6 bases from J, the junction contained 3 bases not matched to a gene. CDR3 length equals 15 residues. Germline V gene data show CDR1 as DFQATT and CDR2 as SNEGSKA (reference sequence). CDR3 amino acids: CSARDGTGGRNEQFF. DNA of the CDR3: TGCAGTGCTAGAGATGGGACAGGGGGCCGCAATGAGCAGTTCTTC.

This clonotype was observed many times. The J gene is TRBJ1-5, the V gene TRBV19, with D hard to call. This CDR3 comprises 14 residues. V dropped 3 bases and J dropped 0 bases, with 6 bases sitting between them. Per the germline V gene, CDR1 is LNHDA and CDR2 is SQIVND (reference sequence). The CDR3 DNA sequence: TGTGCCAGTAGTATCGACGGTAGCAATCAGCCCCAGCATTTT. It translates to CASSIDGSNQPQHF. Full variable domain (missing parts from reference TRBV19 and TRBJ1-5): DGGITQSPKYLFRKEGQNVTLSCEQNLNHDAMYWYRQDPGQGLRLIYYSQIVNDFQKGDIAEGYSVSREKKESFPLTVTSAQKNPTAFYLCASSIDGSNQPQHFGDGTRLSIL.

This clonotype was seen repeatedly, ten times or more. The J gene is TRBJ2-1, the V gene TRBV2, with unresolved D. V dropped 4 bases and J dropped 8 bases, with 15 bases sitting between them. Germline V gene data show CDR1 as SNHLY and CDR2 as FYNNEI. CDR3 length: 14 amino acids. CDR3 protein: CASSVGPRRDEQFF. CDR3 nucleotides: TGTGCCAGCAGTGTCGGGCCCAGACGGGATGAGCAGTTCTTC.

The sample holds many counts of this clonotype. This chain connects TRBV7-2 to TRBJ2-1; 11 positions match TRBD2. Germline CDR1 reads SGHTA; CDR2 reads FQGNSA. The CDR3 is made up of 17 amino acids. V shed 5 bases and J 7 bases; nucleotides not matched to a gene: 13. In DNA, the CDR3 is TGTGCCAGCAGCGCCCGAGCCGTAGCGGGGGGGCGGAATGAGCAGTTCTTC. Encoded protein: CASSARAVAGGRNEQFF.